This T cell receptor beta chain was recovered during a study of shared clonotypes between healthy human individuals. Assay used: immunoSEQ multiplex PCR; TCRdb lists only in-frame clones, some missing. This table holds about 2.4 million clones, approximately 94% found once. On this clone itself: Its antigen is not identified.

A split of CD4+ cells into CD45RA+ naive and CD45RA-negative memory subsets was performed. Study findings and constraints: Clonotype sharing across a few donors was observed for 4.5% to 6.5% of naive CD4 clonotypes. Incompleteness in sorted-subset sequencing, despite large depth, was shown by rarefaction. Clonotypes shared by all four sorted-subset donors had higher generation probabilities than non-shared clonotypes.

V lost 3 bases and J lost 1, with 15 bases in between. The CDR3 loop spans 16 amino acids. Germline assignment: CDR1 MDHEN and CDR2 SYDVKM. The source of this sequence is a man aged 18 to 30 in good health. This chain joins TRBV28 and TRBJ1-1; D is uncertain. The specimen sequenced was naive CD4+ T cells sorted from blood. The subset denotes: CD45RA+ positively selected. The chain's CDR3 is CASSFVGVERNTEAFF. CDR3 DNA sequence: TGTGCCAGCAGTTTCGTTGGGGTGGAACGGAACACTGAAGCTTTCTTT.